The clone carrying this T cell receptor beta chain was detected many times. There are 16 residues in the CDR3. Per the germline V gene, CDR1 is SGDLS and CDR2 is YYNGEE. V was trimmed by 3 bases and J by 6 bases, leaving 19 bases between them. TCRdb fed the RT-PCR reads into MiXCR, producing one record per CDR3 protein. The profile shows almost 700,000 distinct CDR3 sequences, 12% to 15% of them singletons. V is TRBV9 and J is TRBJ2-1; D is unclear. This receptor was obtained from a female donor in good health, serving as a healthy control. The sequenced sample consisted of memory CD4+ T cells from blood. CDR3 sequence: CASSGTFSVTLNEQFF. DNA of the CDR3: TGTGCCAGCAGCGGGACCTTTTCGGTCACCCTCAATGAGCAGTTCTTC.